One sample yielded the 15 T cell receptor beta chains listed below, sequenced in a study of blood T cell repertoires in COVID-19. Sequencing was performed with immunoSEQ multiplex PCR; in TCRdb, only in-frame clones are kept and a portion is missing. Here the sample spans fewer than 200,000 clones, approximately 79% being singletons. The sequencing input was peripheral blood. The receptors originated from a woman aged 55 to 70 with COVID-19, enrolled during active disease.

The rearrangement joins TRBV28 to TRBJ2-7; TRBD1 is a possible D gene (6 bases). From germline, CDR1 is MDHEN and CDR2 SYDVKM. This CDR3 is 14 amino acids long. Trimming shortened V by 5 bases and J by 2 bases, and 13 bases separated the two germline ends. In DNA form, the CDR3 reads TGTGCCAGCAGTCCCTCCGGGACACCCTACGAGCAGTACGTC. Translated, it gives CASSPSGTPYEQYV.

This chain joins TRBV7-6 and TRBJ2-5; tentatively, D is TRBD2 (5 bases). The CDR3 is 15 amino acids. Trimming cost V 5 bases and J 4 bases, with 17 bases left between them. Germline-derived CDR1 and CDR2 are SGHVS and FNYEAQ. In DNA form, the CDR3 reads TGTGCCAGCAGCCCAAATTCGGGGAAGGGAGAGACCCAGTACTTC. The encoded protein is CASSPNSGKGETQYF.

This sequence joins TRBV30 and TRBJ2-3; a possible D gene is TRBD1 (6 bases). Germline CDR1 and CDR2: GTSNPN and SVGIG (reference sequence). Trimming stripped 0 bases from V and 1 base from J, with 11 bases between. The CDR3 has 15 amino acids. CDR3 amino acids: CAWSVGTIGTDTQYF. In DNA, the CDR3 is TGTGCCTGGAGTGTCGGGACAATCGGCACAGATACGCAGTATTTT.

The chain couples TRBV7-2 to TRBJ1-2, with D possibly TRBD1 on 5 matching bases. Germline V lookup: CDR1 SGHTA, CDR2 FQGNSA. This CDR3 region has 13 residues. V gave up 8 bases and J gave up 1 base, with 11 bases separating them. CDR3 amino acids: CASGRQLNYGYTF. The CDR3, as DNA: TGTGCCAGCGGACGACAGCTTAACTATGGCTACACCTTC.

CDR3 amino acids: CASSLDRGSYNEQFF. The CDR3 DNA reads TGTGCCAGCAGCTTGGACAGGGGTAGCTACAATGAGCAGTTCTTC. V and J are TRBV5-4 and TRBJ2-1, with 7 bases matching TRBD1. From germline, CDR1 is SGHNT and CDR2 YYREEE (reference sequence). V lost 0 bases, J lost 3 bases, and 3 bases stayed unmatched. There are 15 residues in the CDR3.

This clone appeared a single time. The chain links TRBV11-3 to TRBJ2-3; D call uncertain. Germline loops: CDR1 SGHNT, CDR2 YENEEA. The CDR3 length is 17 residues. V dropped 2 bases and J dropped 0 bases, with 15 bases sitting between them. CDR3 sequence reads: CASSLSLPGKSTDTQYF. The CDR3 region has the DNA TGTGCCAGCAGCTTATCTCTTCCTGGCAAAAGCACAGATACGCAGTATTTT.

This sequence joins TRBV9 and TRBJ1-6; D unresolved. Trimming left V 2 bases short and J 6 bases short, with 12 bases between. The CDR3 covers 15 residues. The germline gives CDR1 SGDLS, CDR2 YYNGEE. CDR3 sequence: CASSVAGSLNSPLHF. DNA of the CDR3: TGTGCCAGCAGCGTCGCCGGGAGCCTTAATTCACCCCTCCACTTT. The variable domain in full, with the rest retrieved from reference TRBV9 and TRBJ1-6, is DSGVTQTPKHLITATGQRVTLRCSPRSGDLSVYWYQQSLDQGLQFLIQYYNGEERAKGNILERFSAQQFPDLHSELNLSSLELGDSALYFCASSVAGSLNSPLHFGNGTRLTVT.

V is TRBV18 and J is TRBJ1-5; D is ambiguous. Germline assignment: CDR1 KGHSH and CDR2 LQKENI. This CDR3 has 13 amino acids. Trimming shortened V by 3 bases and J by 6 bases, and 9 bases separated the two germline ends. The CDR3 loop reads CASSPDTVQPQHF. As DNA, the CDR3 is TGTGCCAGCTCACCCGATACGGTTCAGCCCCAGCATTTT. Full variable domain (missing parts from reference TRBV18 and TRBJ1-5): NAGVMQNPRHLVRRRGQEARLRCSPMKGHSHVYWYRQLPEEGLKFMVYLQKENIIDESGMPKERFSAEFPKEGPSILRIQQVVRGDSAAYFCASSPDTVQPQHFGDGTRLSIL.

CDR3 nucleotide sequence: TGTGCCAGCAGGGGGGGACAGAGCTACGAGCAGTACGTC. This codes for CASRGGQSYEQYV. The J gene is TRBJ2-7, the V gene TRBV6-5; TRBD1 is a possible D gene (7 bases). Germline CDR1 reads MNHEY; CDR2 reads SVGAGI. The V end was cut by 6 bases, the J end by 3 bases, with 12 bases between. The CDR3 is 13 amino acids.

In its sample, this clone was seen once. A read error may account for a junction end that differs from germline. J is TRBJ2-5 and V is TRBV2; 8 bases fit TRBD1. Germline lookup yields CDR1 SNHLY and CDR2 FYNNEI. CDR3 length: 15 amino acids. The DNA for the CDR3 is TGTGCCAGCAGTAAGGACAGGGCCCTACAAGGGACCCAGTACTTC. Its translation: CASSKDRALQGTQYF.

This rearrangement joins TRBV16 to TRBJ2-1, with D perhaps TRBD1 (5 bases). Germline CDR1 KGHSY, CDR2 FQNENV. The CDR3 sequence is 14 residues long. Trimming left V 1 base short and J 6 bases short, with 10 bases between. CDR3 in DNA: TGTGCCAGCAGCCAATTAAACAGGCGCAATGAGCAGTTCTTC. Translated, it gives CASSQLNRRNEQFF. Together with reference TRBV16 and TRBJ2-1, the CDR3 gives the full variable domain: GEEVAQTPKHLVRGEGQKAKLYCAPIKGHSYVFWYQQVLKNEFKFLISFQNENVFDETGMPKERFSAKCLPNSPCSLEIQATKLEDSAVYFCASSQLNRRNEQFFGPGTRLTVL.

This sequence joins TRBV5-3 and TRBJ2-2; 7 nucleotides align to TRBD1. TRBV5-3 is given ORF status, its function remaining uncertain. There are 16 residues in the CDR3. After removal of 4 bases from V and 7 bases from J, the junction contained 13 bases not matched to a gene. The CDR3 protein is CARSVGQVLHGGELFF. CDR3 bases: TGTGCCAGAAGCGTAGGACAGGTGCTCCATGGCGGGGAGCTGTTTTTT.

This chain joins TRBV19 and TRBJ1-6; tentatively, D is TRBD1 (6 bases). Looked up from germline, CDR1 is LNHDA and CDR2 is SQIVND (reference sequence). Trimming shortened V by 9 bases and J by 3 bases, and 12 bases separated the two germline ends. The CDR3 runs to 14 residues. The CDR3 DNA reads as TGTGCCAGCCGGGGGGCGAGCTATAATTCACCCCTCCACTTT. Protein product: CASRGASYNSPLHF.

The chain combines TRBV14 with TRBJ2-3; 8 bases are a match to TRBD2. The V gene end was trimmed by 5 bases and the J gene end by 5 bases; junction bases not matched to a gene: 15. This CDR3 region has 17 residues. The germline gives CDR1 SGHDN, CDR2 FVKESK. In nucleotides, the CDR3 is TGTGCCAGCAGCGTTGGGGTAGCGGGAAAGTTAGGAGATACGCAGTATTTT. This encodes CASSVGVAGKLGDTQYF.

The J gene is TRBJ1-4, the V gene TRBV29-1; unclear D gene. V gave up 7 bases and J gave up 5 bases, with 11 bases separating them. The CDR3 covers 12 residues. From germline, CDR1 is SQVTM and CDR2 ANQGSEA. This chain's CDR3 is CSGGEYNEKLFF. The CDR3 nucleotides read TGCAGCGGTGGGGAGTACAATGAAAAACTGTTTTTT.